This T cell receptor beta chain was sequenced for a study of T cell changes during pregnancy in multiple sclerosis. Produced via immunoSEQ multiplex PCR; TCRdb's table is partial and in-frame only. The table shows 55,000 to 65,000 clones, with more than 85% occurring only once. Sequencing used peripheral blood, obtained in the first trimester of pregnancy. This TCR derives from a female donor with multiple sclerosis, enrolled in a pregnancy study.

CDR3 sequence reads: CASSSSPTSGLHEQYF. Here the CDR3 DNA reads TGTGCCAGCAGCTCAAGCCCGACTAGCGGGTTGCACGAGCAGTACTTC. The gene calls are TRBV5-4 and TRBJ2-7, with 10 bases aligning to TRBD2. This CDR3 is 16 amino acids long. J lost 5 bases, V lost 3 bases, and 11 bases had no gene match. Germline V CDR1 and CDR2: SGHNT, YYREEE (reference sequence).